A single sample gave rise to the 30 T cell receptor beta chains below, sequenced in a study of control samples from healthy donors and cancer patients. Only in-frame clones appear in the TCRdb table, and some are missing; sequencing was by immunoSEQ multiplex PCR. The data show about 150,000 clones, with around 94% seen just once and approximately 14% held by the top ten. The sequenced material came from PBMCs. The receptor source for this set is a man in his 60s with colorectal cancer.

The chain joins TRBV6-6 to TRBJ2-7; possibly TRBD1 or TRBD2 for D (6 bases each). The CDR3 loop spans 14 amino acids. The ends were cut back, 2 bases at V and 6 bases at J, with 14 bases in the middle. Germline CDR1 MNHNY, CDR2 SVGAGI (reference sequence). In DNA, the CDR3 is TGTGCCAGCAGTTACGTGACAGGAGGGTCCGAGCAGTACTTC. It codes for CASSYVTGGSEQYF.

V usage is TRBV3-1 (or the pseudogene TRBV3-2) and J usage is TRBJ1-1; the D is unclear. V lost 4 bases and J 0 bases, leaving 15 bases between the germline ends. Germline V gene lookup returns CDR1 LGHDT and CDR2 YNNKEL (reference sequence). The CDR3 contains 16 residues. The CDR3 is CASSPEVIRLNTEAFF. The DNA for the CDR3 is TGTGCCAGCAGCCCCGAGGTTATTAGGCTGAACACTGAAGCTTTCTTT.

DNA of the CDR3: TGTGCCAGCAGCCAAGATTTCGCCAGGGAGGACCATGGCTACACCTTC. This codes for CASSQDFAREDHGYTF. V usage is TRBV3-1 (or the pseudogene TRBV3-2) and J usage is TRBJ1-2; TRBD1 is a possible D gene (5 bases). The V gene lost 0 bases and the J gene lost 6 bases, with 17 bases spanning the gap. Germline V CDR1 and CDR2: LGHDT, YNNKEL (reference sequence). The CDR3 is 16 amino acids.

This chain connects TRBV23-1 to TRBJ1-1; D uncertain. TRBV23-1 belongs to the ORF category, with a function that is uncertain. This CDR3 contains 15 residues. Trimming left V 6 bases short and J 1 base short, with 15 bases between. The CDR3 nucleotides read TGCGCCAGCAGGCCCGGCACGGGGAGGAACACTGAAGCTTTCTTT. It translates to CASRPGTGRNTEAFF.

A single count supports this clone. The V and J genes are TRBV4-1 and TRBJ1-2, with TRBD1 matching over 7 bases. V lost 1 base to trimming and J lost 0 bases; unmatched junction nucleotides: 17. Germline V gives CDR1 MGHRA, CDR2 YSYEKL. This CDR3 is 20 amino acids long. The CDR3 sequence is CASSQVFRRGRTSANYGYTF. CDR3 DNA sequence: TGCGCCAGCAGCCAAGTCTTTAGAAGGGGGCGGACTAGCGCTAACTATGGCTACACCTTC.

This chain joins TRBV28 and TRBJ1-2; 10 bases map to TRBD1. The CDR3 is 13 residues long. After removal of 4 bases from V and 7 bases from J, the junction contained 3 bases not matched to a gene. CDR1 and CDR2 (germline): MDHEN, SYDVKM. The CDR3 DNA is TGTGCCAGCAGTTCTGGACAGGGGGGTGGCTACACCTTC. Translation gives CASSSGQGGGYTF.

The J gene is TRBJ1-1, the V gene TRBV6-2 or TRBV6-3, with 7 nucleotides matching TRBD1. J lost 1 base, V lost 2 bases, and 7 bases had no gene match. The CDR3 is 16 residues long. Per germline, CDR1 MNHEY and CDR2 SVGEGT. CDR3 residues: CASSYNPTGRNTEAFF. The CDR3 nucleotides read TGTGCCAGCAGTTACAATCCGACAGGGAGGAACACTGAAGCTTTCTTT.

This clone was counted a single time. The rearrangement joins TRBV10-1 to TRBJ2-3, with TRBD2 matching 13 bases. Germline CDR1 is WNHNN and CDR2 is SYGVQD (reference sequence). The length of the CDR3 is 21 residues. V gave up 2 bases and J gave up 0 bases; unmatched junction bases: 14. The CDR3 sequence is CASSETLGLAGNPGSTDTQYF. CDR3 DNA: TGCGCCAGCAGTGAGACGTTGGGACTAGCGGGAAACCCCGGGAGCACAGATACGCAGTATTTT.

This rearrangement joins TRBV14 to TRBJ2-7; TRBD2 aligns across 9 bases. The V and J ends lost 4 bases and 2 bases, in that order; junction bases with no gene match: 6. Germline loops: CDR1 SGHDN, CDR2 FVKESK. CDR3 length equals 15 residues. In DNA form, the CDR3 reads TGTGCCAGCAGCCGGAGCGGGGGGTCAACCTACGAGCAGTACTTC. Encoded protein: CASSRSGGSTYEQYF.

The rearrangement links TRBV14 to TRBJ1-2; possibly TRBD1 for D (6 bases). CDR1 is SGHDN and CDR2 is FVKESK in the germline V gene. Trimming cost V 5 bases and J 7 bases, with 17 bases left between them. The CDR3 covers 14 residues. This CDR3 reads CASSMTQGIGGYTF. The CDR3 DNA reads TGTGCCAGCAGCATGACCCAGGGGATTGGTGGCTACACCTTC.

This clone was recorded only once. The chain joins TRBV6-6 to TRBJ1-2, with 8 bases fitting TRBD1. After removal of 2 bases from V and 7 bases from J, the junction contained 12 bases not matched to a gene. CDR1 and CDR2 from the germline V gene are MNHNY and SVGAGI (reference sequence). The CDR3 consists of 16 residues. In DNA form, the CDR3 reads TGTGCCAGCAGTTACACGACCCCGGGACAGGTTGGTGGCTACACCTTC. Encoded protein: CASSYTTPGQVGGYTF.

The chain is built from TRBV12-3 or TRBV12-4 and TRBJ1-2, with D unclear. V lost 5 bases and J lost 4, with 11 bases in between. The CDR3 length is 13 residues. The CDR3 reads CASSPRASYGYTF. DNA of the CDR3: TGTGCCAGCAGTCCCCGGGCATCCTATGGCTACACCTTC.

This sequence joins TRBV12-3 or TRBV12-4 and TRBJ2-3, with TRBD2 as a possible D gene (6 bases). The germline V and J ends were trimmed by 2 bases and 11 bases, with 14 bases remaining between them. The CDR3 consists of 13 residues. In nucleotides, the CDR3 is TGTGCCAGCAGTTTATTGGCGGGGCCGATGCAGTATTTT. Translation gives CASSLLAGPMQYF.

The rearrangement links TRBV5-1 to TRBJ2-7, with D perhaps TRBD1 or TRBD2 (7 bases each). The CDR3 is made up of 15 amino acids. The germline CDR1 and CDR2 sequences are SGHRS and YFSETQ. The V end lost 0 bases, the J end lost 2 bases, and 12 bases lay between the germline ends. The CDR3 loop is CASSLAQGGAYEQYF. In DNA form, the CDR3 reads TGCGCCAGCAGCTTGGCCCAGGGGGGGGCCTACGAGCAGTACTTC.

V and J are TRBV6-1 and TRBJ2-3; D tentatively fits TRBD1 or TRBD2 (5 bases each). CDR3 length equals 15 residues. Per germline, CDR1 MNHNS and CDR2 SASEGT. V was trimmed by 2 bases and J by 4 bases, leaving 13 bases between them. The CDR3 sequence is CASSEIGTPPDTQYF. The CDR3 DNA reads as TGTGCCAGCAGTGAAATTGGGACCCCACCAGATACGCAGTATTTT.

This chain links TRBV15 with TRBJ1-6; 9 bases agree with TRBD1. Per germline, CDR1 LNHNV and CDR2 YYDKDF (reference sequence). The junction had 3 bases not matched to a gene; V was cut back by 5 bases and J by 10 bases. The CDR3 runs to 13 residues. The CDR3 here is CATSLDRGSPLHF. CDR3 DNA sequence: TGTGCCACCAGCCTGGACAGGGGATCACCCCTCCACTTT.

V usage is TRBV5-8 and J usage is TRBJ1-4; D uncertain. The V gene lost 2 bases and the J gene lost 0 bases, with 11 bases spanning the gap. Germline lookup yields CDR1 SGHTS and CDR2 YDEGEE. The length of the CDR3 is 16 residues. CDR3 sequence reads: CASSLISLSTNEKLFF. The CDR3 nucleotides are TGTGCCAGCAGCTTAATTAGTCTCTCAACTAATGAAAAACTGTTTTTT.

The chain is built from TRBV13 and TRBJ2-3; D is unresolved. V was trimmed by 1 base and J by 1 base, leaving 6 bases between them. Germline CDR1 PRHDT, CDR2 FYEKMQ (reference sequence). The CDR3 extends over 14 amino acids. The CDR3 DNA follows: TGTGCCAGCAGCTTAGAGGCTCGCACAGATACGCAGTATTTT. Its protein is CASSLEARTDTQYF.

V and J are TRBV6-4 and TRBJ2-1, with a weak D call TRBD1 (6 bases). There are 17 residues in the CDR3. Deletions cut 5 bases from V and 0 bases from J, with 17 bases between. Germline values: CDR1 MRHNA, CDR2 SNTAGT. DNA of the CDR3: TGTGCCAGCAGTTGTATCCGGGACATCATCTCCTACAATGAGCAGTTCTTC. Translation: CASSCIRDIISYNEQFF.

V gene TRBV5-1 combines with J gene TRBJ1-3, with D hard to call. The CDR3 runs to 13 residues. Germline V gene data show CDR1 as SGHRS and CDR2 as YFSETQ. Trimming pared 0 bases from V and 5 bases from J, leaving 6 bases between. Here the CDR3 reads CASSLDRRNTIYF. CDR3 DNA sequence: TGCGCCAGCAGCTTGGACAGAAGAAACACCATATATTTT. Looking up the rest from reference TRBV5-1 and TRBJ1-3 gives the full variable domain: KAGVTQTPRYLIKTRGQQVTLSCSPISGHRSVSWYQQTPGQGLQFLFEYFSETQRNKGNFPGRFSGRQFSNSRSEMNVSTLELGDSALYLCASSLDRRNTIYFGEGSWLTVV.

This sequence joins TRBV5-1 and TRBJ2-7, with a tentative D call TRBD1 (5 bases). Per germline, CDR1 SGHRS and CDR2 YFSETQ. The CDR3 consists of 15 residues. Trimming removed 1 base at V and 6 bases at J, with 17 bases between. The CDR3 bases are TGCGCCAGCAGCTTGCCCCTAGGGTGGGGCGGCGAGCAGTACTTC. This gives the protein CASSLPLGWGGEQYF.

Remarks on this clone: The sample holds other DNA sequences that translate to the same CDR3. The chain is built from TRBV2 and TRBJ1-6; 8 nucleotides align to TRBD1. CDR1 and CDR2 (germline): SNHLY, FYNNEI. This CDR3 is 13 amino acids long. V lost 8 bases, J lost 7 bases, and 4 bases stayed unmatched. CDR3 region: CASGGQGNSPLHF. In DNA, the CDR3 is TGTGCCAGCGGAGGACAGGGCAATTCACCCCTCCACTTT.

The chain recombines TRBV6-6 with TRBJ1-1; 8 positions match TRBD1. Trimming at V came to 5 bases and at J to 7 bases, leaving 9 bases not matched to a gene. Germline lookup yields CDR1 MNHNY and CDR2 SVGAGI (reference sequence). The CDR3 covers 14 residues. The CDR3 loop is CASSLVQGGNEAFF. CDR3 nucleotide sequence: TGTGCCAGCAGTCTGGTACAGGGGGGCAATGAAGCTTTCTTT.

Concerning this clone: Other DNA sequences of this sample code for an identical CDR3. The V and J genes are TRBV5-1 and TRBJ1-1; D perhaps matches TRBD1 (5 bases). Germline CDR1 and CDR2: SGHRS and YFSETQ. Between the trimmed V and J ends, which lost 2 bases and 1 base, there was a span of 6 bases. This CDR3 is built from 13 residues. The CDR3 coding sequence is TGCGCCAGCAGCTTCGGACAGAACACTGAAGCTTTCTTT. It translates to CASSFGQNTEAFF.

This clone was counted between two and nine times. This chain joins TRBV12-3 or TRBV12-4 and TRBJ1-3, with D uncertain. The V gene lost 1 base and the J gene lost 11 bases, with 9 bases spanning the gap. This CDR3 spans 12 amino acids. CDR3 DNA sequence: TGTGCCAGCAGTTTAGAAGACACGTCCATATATTTT. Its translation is CASSLEDTSIYF.

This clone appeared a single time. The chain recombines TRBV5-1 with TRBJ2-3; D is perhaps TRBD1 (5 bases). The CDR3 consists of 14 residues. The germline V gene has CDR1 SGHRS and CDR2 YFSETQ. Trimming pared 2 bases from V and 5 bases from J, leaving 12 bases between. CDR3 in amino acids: CASSFRAQGDTQYF. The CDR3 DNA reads TGCGCCAGCAGCTTCCGGGCCCAGGGAGATACGCAGTATTTT.

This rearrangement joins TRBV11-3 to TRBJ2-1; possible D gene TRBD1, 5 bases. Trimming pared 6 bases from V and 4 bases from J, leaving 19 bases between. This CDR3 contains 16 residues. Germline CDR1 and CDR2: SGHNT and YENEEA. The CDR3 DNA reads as TGTGCCAGCAGTCATGGACCCGACCCAGGGTACAATGAGCAGTTCTTC. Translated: CASSHGPDPGYNEQFF.

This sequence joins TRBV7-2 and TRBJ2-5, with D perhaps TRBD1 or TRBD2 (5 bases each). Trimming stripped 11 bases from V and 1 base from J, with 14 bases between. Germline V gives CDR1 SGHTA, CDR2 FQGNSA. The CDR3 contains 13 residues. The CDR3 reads CACGRGSQETQYF. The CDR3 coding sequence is TGTGCCTGTGGTCGGGGCTCCCAAGAGACCCAGTACTTC. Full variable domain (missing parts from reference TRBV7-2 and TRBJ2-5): GAGVSQSPSNKVTEKGKDVELRCDPISGHTALYWYRQSLGQGLEFLIYFQGNSAPDKSGLPSDRFSAERTGGSVSTLTIQRTQQEDSAVYLCACGRGSQETQYFGPGTRLLVL.

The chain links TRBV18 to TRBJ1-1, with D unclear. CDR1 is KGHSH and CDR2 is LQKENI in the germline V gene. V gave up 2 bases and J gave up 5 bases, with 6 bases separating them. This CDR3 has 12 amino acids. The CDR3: CASSPSQTEAFF. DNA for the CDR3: TGTGCCAGCTCACCATCCCAGACTGAAGCTTTCTTT.

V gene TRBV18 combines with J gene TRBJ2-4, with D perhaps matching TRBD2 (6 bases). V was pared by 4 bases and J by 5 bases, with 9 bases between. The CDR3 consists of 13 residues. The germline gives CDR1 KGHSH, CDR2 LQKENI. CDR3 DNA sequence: TGTGCCAGCTCACTCGGGACTGAAAACATTCAGTACTTC. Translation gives CASSLGTENIQYF.